This is a list of T cell receptor beta chains from one sample in a study of blood T cell repertoires in COVID-19. Clones were sequenced by immunoSEQ multiplex PCR, and TCRdb holds only the in-frame ones, with some missing. Of approximately 210,000 clones in the sample, 80% were seen once. The specimen sequenced was PBMCs or T cells enriched from blood (not recorded which). Receptor source: a man aged 30 to 39 with acute COVID-19. The CDR3 runs from the conserved cysteine through the conserved F or W. Fields, in order: V gene, clone size, D gene, J gene, CDR3 DNA, CDR3 protein. The D gene is left open where the match is weak. Size is stated for part of the rows, as once, few or many counts, or as a class when the clone is expanded.

V: TRBV5-1
size: .
D: .
J: TRBJ1-4
DNA: TGCGCCAGCAGCCTAACAGCTGCAACTAATGAAAAACTGTTTTTT
CDR3: CASSLTAATNEKLFF

V: TRBV9
size: .
D: .
J: TRBJ1-1
DNA: TGTGCCAGCAGCGTATCTCTGAACACTGAAGCTTTCTTT
CDR3: CASSVSLNTEAFF

V: TRBV4-2
size: .
D: .
J: TRBJ1-2
DNA: TGTGCCAGCAACCAAGATGGTTCAGAGGACAGAAGGTTTGGCTACACCTTC
CDR3: CASNQDGSEDRRFGYTF

V: TRBV24-1
size: .
D: TRBD1
J: TRBJ2-5
DNA: TGTGCCACCAGTGATTTGGGGACAGGGAGTGCGGAAGAGACCCAGTACTTC
CDR3: CATSDLGTGSAEETQYF

V: TRBV18
size: .
D: .
J: TRBJ2-7
DNA: TGTGCCAGCTCACCAGGCAGTGCCTACGAGCAGTACTTC
CDR3: CASSPGSAYEQYF

V: TRBV25-1
size: once
D: .
J: TRBJ2-7
DNA: TGTGCCAGCAGTATCAGACAGGTGGACGAGCAGTACTTC
CDR3: CASSIRQVDEQYF

V: TRBV2
size: .
D: .
J: TRBJ2-7
DNA: TGTGCCAGCAGTGAAATGACAGGTCCCTACGAGCAGTACTTC
CDR3: CASSEMTGPYEQYF

V: TRBV19
size: .
D: .
J: TRBJ1-6
DNA: TGTGCCGCTCGGGCCGGGGATTCACCCCTCCACTTT
CDR3: CAARAGDSPLHF

V: TRBV6-6
size: .
D: .
J: TRBJ1-6
DNA: TGTGCCAGCAGTTCCGGGGATTACTCACCCCTCCACTTT
CDR3: CASSSGDYSPLHF

V: TRBV6-1
size: .
D: .
J: TRBJ2-1
DNA: TGTGCCATCCGGAAGGGGGAGAACAATGAGCAGTTCTTC
CDR3: CAIRKGENNEQFF

V: TRBV29-1
size: .
D: .
J: TRBJ1-2
DNA: TGCAGCGTCCTGGAGTGGACCTTC
CDR3: CSVLEWTF

V: TRBV9
size: once
D: .
J: TRBJ2-7
DNA: TGTGCCAGCAGCGTAGTTGACAGCCCATCCGAGCAGTACTTC
CDR3: CASSVVDSPSEQYF

V: TRBV5-1
size: .
D: TRBD2
J: TRBJ2-5
DNA: TGCGCCAGCTGCTTGGGGGCGGGGGGCCAAGAGACCCAGTACTTC
CDR3: CASCLGAGGQETQYF

V: TRBV7-3
size: .
D: TRBD1
J: TRBJ2-2
DNA: TGTGCCAGCAGCGCCTGGACAGGGGAAGCCGGGGAGCTGTTTTTT
CDR3: CASSAWTGEAGELFF

V: TRBV7-2
size: .
D: .
J: TRBJ2-7
DNA: TGTGCCAGCAGCTTAGATTCCGGGAGCTCCTACGAGCAGTACTTC
CDR3: CASSLDSGSSYEQYF

V: TRBV21-1
size: few
D: .
J: TRBJ1-1
DNA: TGTGCCAGCACCGCATACGGGATCCCTACGCCCCGAATGAACACTGAAGCTTTCTTT
CDR3: CASTAYGIPTPRMNTEAFF

V: TRBV7-2
size: .
D: .
J: TRBJ2-2
DNA: TGTGCCAGCAGTTCAGGGGTAGGGCGGACCGGGGAGCTGTTTTTT
CDR3: CASSSGVGRTGELFF

V: TRBV2
size: .
D: .
J: TRBJ1-1
DNA: TGTGCCAGCAGTGAATTACAGGGGAACACTGAAGCTTTCTTT
CDR3: CASSELQGNTEAFF

V: TRBV7-2
size: .
D: .
J: TRBJ2-1
DNA: TGTGCCAGCAGCCAACGTTGGGGCCGGTATGAGCAGTTCTTC
CDR3: CASSQRWGRYEQFF

V: TRBV6-6
size: few
D: TRBD1
J: TRBJ2-3
DNA: TGTGCCAGCAGTTACGGGACAGGGACAGATACGCAGTATTTT
CDR3: CASSYGTGTDTQYF

V: TRBV19
size: once
D: TRBD1
J: TRBJ1-4
DNA: TGTGCCAGTGTTGGGACAGGATTTGCAACTAATGAAAAACTGTTTTTT
CDR3: CASVGTGFATNEKLFF

V: TRBV2
size: .
D: .
J: TRBJ1-2
DNA: TGTGCCAGCAGGGCCCAGGCGGGCGATTATGGCTACACCTTC
CDR3: CASRAQAGDYGYTF

V: TRBV18
size: .
D: .
J: TRBJ1-3
DNA: TGTGCCAGCTCACCACCTAATCAGGACACCATATATTTT
CDR3: CASSPPNQDTIYF

V: TRBV6-2/TRBV6-3
size: medium-sized
D: TRBD2
J: TRBJ2-3
DNA: TGTGCCAGCAGTTGGACTAGCGGGGGGGCAGATACGCAGTATTTT
CDR3: CASSWTSGGADTQYF

V: TRBV9
size: .
D: TRBD2
J: TRBJ2-3
DNA: TGTGCCAGCAGCGAGGGGACTAGCGGGGTAGCGGCGCAGTATTTT
CDR3: CASSEGTSGVAAQYF

V: TRBV9
size: .
D: TRBD1
J: TRBJ2-7
DNA: TGTGCCAGCAGCGTAGGTGGACAGGGACCCTACGAGCAGTACTTC
CDR3: CASSVGGQGPYEQYF

V: TRBV7-3
size: .
D: TRBD1
J: TRBJ2-5
DNA: TGTGCCAGCAGCTCCGGACAGGGATGGAGCGAGACCCAGTACTTC
CDR3: CASSSGQGWSETQYF

V: TRBV28
size: .
D: .
J: TRBJ1-5
DNA: TGTGCCAGCAGTTTACCGAGAGATCAGCCCCAGCATTTT
CDR3: CASSLPRDQPQHF

V: TRBV29-1
size: .
D: .
J: TRBJ1-1
DNA: TGCAGCGTTGCCTTGGGGCTCGGGACTGAAGCTTTCTTT
CDR3: CSVALGLGTEAFF

V: TRBV2
size: .
D: .
J: TRBJ1-1
DNA: TGTGCCAGCTGCCTGGGGGCTTCCACTGAAGCTTTCTTT
CDR3: CASCLGASTEAFF

V: TRBV3-1/TRBV3-2
size: .
D: TRBD1
J: TRBJ1-2
DNA: TGTGCCAGCAGCCCTACCCCAGGAGGGACAGGGAGCGGCTACACCTTC
CDR3: CASSPTPGGTGSGYTF

V: TRBV5-1
size: .
D: .
J: TRBJ1-1
DNA: TGCGCCAGCAGCTATACAGGAGTGAACACTGAAGCTTTCTTT
CDR3: CASSYTGVNTEAFF

V: TRBV5-1
size: .
D: TRBD1
J: TRBJ2-4
DNA: TGCGCCAGCAGCTTGGAGGGGGCAATGAGCAAAAACATTCAGTACTTC
CDR3: CASSLEGAMSKNIQYF

V: TRBV27
size: .
D: .
J: TRBJ2-1
DNA: TGTGCCAGCAGTCACAGGGTAGCCTCCTACAATGAGCAGTTCTTC
CDR3: CASSHRVASYNEQFF

V: TRBV5-1
size: .
D: .
J: TRBJ2-1
DNA: TGCGCCAGCAGCTTGAAAATCGATGAGCAGTTCTTC
CDR3: CASSLKIDEQFF

V: TRBV7-2
size: .
D: TRBD1
J: TRBJ1-5
DNA: TGTGCCAGCAGCTGGGACAGAAGCAATCAGCCCCAGCATTTT
CDR3: CASSWDRSNQPQHF

V: TRBV19
size: .
D: TRBD1
J: TRBJ1-2
DNA: TGTGCCAGTACCTTATCCCTGACAGGGGGCGAGGAAAAGTTC
CDR3: CASTLSLTGGEEKF

V: TRBV29-1
size: once
D: .
J: TRBJ1-2
DNA: TGCAGCGTTATCGGTAACTATGGCTACACCTTC
CDR3: CSVIGNYGYTF

V: TRBV6-5
size: .
D: .
J: TRBJ1-1
DNA: TGTGCCAGCACCCTCCTGTGGGGCTCACCTGAAGCTTTCTTT
CDR3: CASTLLWGSPEAFF

V: TRBV6-2/TRBV6-3
size: .
D: .
J: TRBJ2-3
DNA: TGTGCCAGCACCCCAAGGGGGGGTGGCGATACGCAGTATTTT
CDR3: CASTPRGGGDTQYF

V: TRBV18
size: once
D: .
J: TRBJ2-7
DNA: TGTGCCAGCTCACCATGGGGGGATTCTGACGAGCAGTACTTC
CDR3: CASSPWGDSDEQYF